These T cell receptor beta chains were read from a single sample in a study of T cells in Graves' hyperthyroidism and ophthalmopathy. TCRdb used MiXCR to reprocess the multiplex PCR reads, holding one entry per CDR3 protein. The table has 35,000 to 45,000 distinct CDR3 sequences, around half seen once. Input material: blood. These receptors were taken from a woman aged 45 to 65 with Graves' hyperthyroidism that later progressed to Graves' ophthalmopathy. Each CDR3 is given with its conserved first and last residue. Fields, in order: J gene, clone size, D gene, V gene, CDR3 protein, CDR3 DNA. A D gene is named only where the DNA matches it firmly. Size is omitted from some rows. Given values are once, few, many or a class for expanded clones.

>TRBJ2-3|.|.|TRBV10-3
CAISEARIAARNEQYF
TGTGCCATCAGTGAGGCTCGTATCGCCGCGAGGAATGAGCAGTATTTT
>TRBJ1-1|many|TRBD1|TRBV5-1
CASSLAGGYTEAFF
TGCGCCAGCAGCTTGGCAGGGGGTTACACTGAAGCTTTCTTT
>TRBJ1-3|many|.|TRBV6-6
CASSYFSVRENGNTIYF
TGTGCCAGCAGTTATTTTTCGGTTAGGGAGAATGGAAACACCATATATTTT
>TRBJ2-5|.|TRBD1|TRBV6-5
CASSPGTALGGNQPQYF
TGTGCCAGCAGTCCCGGGACAGCTTTAGGAGGCAATCAGCCCCAGTACTTC
>TRBJ2-1|.|.|TRBV7-9
CASSLETTSSPSFLWDGDYNEQFF
TGTGCCAGCAGCTTAGAAACTACCAGCTCACCATCTTTTTTATGGGATGGGGACTACAATGAGCAGTTCTTC
>TRBJ2-3|.|.|TRBV13
CASSLVAGQGGTDKQYF
TGTGCCAGCAGCTTAGTAGCGGGACAGGGAGGAACAGATAAGCAGTATTTT
>TRBJ2-5|once|TRBD1|TRBV4-1
CASSQPGQGAGETQYF
TGCGCCAGCAGCCAACCTGGACAGGGGGCGGGCGAGACCCAGTACTTC
>TRBJ1-2|.|TRBD1|TRBV20-1
CSAQPGQGATGYTF
TGCAGTGCACAACCGGGACAGGGGGCCACTGGCTACACCTTC
>TRBJ1-5|many|.|TRBV7-9
CASSRGTAGEGNQPQHF
TGTGCCAGCAGCCGAGGGACTGCAGGGGAAGGCAATCAGCCCCAGCATTTT
>TRBJ2-3|.|TRBD2|TRBV2
CASNRGGSTTDTQYF
TGTGCCAGCAACCGGGGCGGGAGTACAACAGATACGCAGTATTTT
>TRBJ2-7|.|TRBD2|TRBV20-1
CSASGLAGQQYF
TGCAGTGCTTCGGGACTAGCGGGACAACAGTACTTC
>TRBJ2-7|.|.|TRBV11-2
CASNQGAVSCKQYF
TGTGCCAGCAACCAAGGGGCAGTTTCCTGCAAGCAGTACTTC
>TRBJ2-5|.|TRBD2|TRBV20-1
CSARAGGGGPQETQYF
TGCAGTGCTAGAGCGGGGGGGGGAGGGCCCCAAGAGACCCAGTACTTC
>TRBJ1-2|many|TRBD1|TRBV3-1
CASSQHRGQGEGYGYTF
TGTGCCAGCAGCCAACACCGAGGACAGGGTGAGGGCTATGGCTACACCTTC
>TRBJ2-3|.|.|TRBV7-8
CASGRPGGTQYF
TGTGCCAGCGGGAGGCCAGGGGGTACGCAGTATTTT
>TRBJ1-5|.|.|TRBV2
CASSEGGLYSNQPQHF
TGTGCCAGCAGTGAGGGGGGGCTGTATAGCAATCAGCCCCAGCATTTT
>TRBJ2-7|many|TRBD1|TRBV5-8
CASRPGQGGSYEQYF
TGTGCCAGCAGACCTGGACAGGGGGGCTCCTACGAGCAGTACTTC
>TRBJ2-1|many|.|TRBV3-1
CASSHNSVLRRNEQFF
TGTGCCAGCAGCCACAATTCCGTACTACGACGGAATGAGCAGTTCTTC
>TRBJ2-7|.|TRBD1|TRBV12-3/TRBV12-4
CASSLRGQTAYEQYF
TGTGCCAGCAGTTTAAGGGGACAGACGGCCTACGAGCAGTACTTC
>TRBJ2-1|many|TRBD2|TRBV6-2/TRBV6-3
CASSYTSGTYNEQFF
TGTGCCAGCAGTTACACTAGCGGTACCTACAATGAGCAGTTCTTC
>TRBJ2-1|.|TRBD2|TRBV7-3
CASSLVAGGNYNEQFF
TGTGCCAGCAGCTTGGTAGCGGGAGGGAACTACAATGAGCAGTTCTTC
>TRBJ2-3|many|.|TRBV9
CASSVIGNEDTQYF
TGTGCCAGCAGCGTTATCGGGAACGAAGATACGCAGTATTTT
>TRBJ1-1|many|.|TRBV11-3
CASSSRDVNTEAFF
TGTGCCAGCAGCTCCAGAGACGTGAACACTGAAGCTTTCTTT
>TRBJ2-7|many|.|TRBV6-2/TRBV6-3
CASKGTRYEQYF
TGTGCCAGCAAAGGGACCCGATACGAGCAGTACTTC